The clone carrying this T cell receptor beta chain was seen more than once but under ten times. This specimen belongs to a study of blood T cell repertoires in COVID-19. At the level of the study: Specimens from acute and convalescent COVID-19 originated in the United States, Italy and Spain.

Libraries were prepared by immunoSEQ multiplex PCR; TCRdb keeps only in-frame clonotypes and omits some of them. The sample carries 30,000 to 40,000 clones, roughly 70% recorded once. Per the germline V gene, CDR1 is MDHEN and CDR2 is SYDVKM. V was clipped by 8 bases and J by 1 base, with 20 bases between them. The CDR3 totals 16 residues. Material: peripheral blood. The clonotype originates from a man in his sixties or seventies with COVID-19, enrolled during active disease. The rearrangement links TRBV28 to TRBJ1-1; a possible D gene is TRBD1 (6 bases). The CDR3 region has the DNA TGTGCCAGCTTACCACACCTGGGGGCGCAGAACACTGAAGCTTTCTTT. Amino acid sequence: CASLPHLGAQNTEAFF.